This T cell receptor (beta chain) was profiled in a study of immune evolution from preneoplasia to lung adenocarcinoma. Whole-study results and caveats: Normal lung had highest clonality; later lesions appeared denser, more diverse.

Patient tissue came from resections in Japan or China, 2014–2017. H&E slides confirmed each diagnosis, reviewed by two pathologists independently. Nucleic acids came from premalignant or tumor cells enriched by macro-dissection. Using immunoSEQ multiplex PCR, the repertoire was profiled, and TCRdb retains in-frame clones only, with some absent. Here the sample spans about 5,100 clones, around 80% being singletons. This CDR3 is 14 amino acids long. CDR1 is SGHNT and CDR2 is YYREEE in the germline V gene (reference sequence). V was trimmed by 4 bases and J by 1 base, leaving 11 bases between them. As regards this clone: Its antigen is as yet unknown.

The V and J genes are TRBV5-4 and TRBJ2-5; D may be TRBD2 (7 bases). The sequence came from a person aged 50-69 years with lung adenocarcinoma. The source material was FFPE minimally invasive lung adenocarcinoma tissue. The CDR3 DNA is TGTGCCAGCAGCCCCGGGGGGCGCCAAGAGACCCAGTACTTC. It translates to CASSPGGRQETQYF.